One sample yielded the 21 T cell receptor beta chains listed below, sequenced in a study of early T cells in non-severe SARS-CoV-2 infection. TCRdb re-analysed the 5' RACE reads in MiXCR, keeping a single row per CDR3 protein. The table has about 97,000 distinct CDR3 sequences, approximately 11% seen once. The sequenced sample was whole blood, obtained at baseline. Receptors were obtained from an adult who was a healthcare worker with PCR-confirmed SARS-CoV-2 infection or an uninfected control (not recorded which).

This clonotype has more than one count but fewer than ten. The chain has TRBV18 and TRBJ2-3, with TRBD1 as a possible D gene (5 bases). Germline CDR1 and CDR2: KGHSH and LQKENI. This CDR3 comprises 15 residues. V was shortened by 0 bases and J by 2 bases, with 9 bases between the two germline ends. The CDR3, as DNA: TGTGCCAGCTCACCACCGTCAGGGAACACAGATACGCAGTATTTT. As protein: CASSPPSGNTDTQYF.

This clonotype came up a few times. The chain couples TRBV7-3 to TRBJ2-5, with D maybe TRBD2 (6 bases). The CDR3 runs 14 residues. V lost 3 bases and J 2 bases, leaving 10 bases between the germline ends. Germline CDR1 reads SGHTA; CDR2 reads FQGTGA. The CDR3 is CASSFFGGQETQYF. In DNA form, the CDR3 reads TGTGCCAGCAGCTTCTTTGGGGGGCAAGAGACCCAGTACTTC.

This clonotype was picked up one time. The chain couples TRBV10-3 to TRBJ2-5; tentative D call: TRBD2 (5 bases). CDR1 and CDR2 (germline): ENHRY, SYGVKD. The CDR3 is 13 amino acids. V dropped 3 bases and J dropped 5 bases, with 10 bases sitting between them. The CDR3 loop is CAISEGSEETQYF. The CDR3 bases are TGTGCCATCAGTGAAGGTAGCGAGGAGACCCAGTACTTC.

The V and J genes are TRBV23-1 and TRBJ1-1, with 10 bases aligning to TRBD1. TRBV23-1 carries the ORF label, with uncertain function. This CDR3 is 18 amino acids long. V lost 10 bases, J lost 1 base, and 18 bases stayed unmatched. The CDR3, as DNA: TGCGCCAACATAATCACAGGACAGGGGGTGCCAGGGAACACTGAAGCTTTCTTT. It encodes CANIITGQGVPGNTEAFF.

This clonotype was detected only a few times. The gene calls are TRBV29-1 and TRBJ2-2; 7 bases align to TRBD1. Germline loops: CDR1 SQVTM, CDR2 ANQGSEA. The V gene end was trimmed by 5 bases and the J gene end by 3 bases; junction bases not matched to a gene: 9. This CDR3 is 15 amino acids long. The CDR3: CSVPRPGGDTGELFF. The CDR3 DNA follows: TGCAGCGTTCCAAGGCCAGGGGGAGACACCGGGGAGCTGTTTTTT.

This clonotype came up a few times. The CDR3 region has the DNA TGCGCCAGCAGCCAAGCTCTGGCGGGAGGGCGCGATACGCAGTATTTT. Translating it yields CASSQALAGGRDTQYF. The gene calls are TRBV4-1 and TRBJ2-3; 9 bases fit TRBD2. CDR1 is MGHRA, CDR2 YSYEKL, per germline. The CDR3 consists of 16 residues. V lost 1 base to trimming and J lost 6 bases; unmatched junction nucleotides: 8.

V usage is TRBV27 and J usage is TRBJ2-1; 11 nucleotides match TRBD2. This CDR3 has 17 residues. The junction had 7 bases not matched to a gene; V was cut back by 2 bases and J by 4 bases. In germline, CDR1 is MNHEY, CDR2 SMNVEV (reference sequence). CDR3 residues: CASSLAEGLAVYNEQFF. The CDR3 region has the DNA TGTGCCAGCAGTTTAGCAGAGGGACTAGCGGTATACAATGAGCAGTTCTTC.

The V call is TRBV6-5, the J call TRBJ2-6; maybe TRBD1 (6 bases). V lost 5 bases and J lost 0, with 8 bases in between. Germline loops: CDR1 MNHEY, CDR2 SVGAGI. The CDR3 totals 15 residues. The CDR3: CASSKQGSGANVLTF. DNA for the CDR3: TGTGCCAGCAGTAAACAGGGCTCTGGGGCCAACGTCCTGACTTTC.

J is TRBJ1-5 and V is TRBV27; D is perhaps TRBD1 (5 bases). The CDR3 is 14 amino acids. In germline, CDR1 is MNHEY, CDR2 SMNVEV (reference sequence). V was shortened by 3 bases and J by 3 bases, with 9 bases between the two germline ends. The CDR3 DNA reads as TGTGCCAGCAGTTTTAGGGGCCTCAATCAGCCCCAGCATTTT. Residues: CASSFRGLNQPQHF.

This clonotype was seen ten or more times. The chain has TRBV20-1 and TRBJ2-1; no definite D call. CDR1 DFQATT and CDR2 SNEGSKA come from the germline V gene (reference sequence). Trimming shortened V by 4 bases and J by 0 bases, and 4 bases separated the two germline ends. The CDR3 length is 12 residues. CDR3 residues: CSAKFSYNEQFF. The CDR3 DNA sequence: TGCAGTGCTAAGTTCTCCTACAATGAGCAGTTCTTC.

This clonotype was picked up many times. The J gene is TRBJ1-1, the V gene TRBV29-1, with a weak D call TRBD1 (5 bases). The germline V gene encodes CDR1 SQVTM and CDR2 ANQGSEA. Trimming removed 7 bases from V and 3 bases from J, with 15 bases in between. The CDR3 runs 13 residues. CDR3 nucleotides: TGCAGCGCTCAGTCGTCCAGGGACACTGAAGCTTTCTTT. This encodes CSAQSSRDTEAFF.

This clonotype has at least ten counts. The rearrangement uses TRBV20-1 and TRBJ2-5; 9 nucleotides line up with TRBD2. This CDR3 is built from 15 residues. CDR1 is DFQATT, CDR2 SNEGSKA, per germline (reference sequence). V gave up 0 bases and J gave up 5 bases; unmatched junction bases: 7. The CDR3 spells CSARDSLAGPETQYF. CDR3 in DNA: TGCAGTGCTAGAGATTCTCTAGCGGGACCGGAGACCCAGTACTTC.

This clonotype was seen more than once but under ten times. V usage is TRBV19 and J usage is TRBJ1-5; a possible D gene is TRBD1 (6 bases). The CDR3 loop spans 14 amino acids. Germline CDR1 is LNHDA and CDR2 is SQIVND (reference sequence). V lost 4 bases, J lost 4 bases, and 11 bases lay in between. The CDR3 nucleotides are TGTGCCAGTAGTACTCAGGGACAAAATCAGCCCCAGCATTTT. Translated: CASSTQGQNQPQHF.

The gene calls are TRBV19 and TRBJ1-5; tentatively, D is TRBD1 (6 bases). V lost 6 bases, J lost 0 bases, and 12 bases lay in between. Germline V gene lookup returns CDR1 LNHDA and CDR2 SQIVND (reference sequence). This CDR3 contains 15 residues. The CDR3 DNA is TGTGCCAGTAGAGGACAGCCTTATAGCAATCAGCCCCAGCATTTT. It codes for CASRGQPYSNQPQHF.

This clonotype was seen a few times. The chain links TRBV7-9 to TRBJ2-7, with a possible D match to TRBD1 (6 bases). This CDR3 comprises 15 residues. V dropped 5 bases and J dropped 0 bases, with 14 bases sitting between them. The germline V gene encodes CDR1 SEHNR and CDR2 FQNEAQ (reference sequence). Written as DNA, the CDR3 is TGTGCCAGCAGCGGGCACGACAGGAGCTCCTACGAGCAGTACTTC. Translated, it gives CASSGHDRSSYEQYF.

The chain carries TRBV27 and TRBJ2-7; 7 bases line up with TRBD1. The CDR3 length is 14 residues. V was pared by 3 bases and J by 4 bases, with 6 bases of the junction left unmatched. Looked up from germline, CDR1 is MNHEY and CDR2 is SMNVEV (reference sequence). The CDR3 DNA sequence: TGTGCCAGCAGTTTCTTGGACAGGATATACGAGCAGTACTTC. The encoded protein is CASSFLDRIYEQYF.

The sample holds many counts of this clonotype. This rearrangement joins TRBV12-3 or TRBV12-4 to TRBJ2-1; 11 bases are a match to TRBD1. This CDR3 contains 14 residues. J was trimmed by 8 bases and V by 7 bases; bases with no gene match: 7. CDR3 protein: CASIIGTGGHEQFF. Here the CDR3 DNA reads TGTGCCAGCATCATCGGGACAGGGGGACATGAGCAGTTCTTC.

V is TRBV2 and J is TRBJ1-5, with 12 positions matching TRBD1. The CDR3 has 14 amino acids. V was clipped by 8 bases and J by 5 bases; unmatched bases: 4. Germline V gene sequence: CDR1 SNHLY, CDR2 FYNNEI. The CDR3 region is CASGGQGAYQPQHF. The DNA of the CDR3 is TGTGCCAGCGGGGGACAGGGGGCTTATCAGCCCCAGCATTTT.

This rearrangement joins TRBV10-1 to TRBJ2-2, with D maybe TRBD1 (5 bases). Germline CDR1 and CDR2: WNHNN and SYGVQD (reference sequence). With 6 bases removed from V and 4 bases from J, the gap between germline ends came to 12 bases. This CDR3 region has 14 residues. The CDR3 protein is CASSPQVSTGELFF. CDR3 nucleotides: TGCGCCAGCAGCCCACAGGTCTCCACCGGGGAGCTGTTTTTT.

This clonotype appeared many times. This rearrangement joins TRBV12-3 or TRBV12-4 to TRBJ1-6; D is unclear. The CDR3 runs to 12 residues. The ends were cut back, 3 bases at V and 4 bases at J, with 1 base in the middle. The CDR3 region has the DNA TGTGCCAGCAGTTTTTATAATTCACCCCTCCACTTT. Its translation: CASSFYNSPLHF.

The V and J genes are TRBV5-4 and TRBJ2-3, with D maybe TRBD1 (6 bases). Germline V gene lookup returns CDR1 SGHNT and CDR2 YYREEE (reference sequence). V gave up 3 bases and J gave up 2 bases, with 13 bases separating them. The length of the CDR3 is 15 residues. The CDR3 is CASSSNREFTDTQYF. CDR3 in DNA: TGTGCCAGCAGCTCAAACAGGGAATTCACAGATACGCAGTATTTT.